These 15 T cell receptor beta chains originate from one sample sequenced in a study of chemoradiotherapy in HPV16-positive cancers. Clones were sequenced by immunoSEQ multiplex PCR, and TCRdb holds only the in-frame ones, with some missing. Of 50,000 to 55,000 clones detected, 90% appear once; the ten largest clones hold less than 3.5%. The specimen was blood, collected from a patient who underwent chemoradiotherapy. Every receptor here comes from a human donor with HPV-associated anogenital cancer.

The gene calls are TRBV6-5 and TRBJ2-1, with 8 bases identical to TRBD2. This CDR3 contains 12 residues. Looked up from germline, CDR1 is MNHEY and CDR2 is SVGAGI. With V trimmed by 8 bases and J by 14 bases, 11 bases remained unmatched. The CDR3 DNA follows: TGTGCCAGCTGGACCCTTAGCGGGACGAAGTTCTTC. Its protein product is CASWTLSGTKFF.

The rearrangement links TRBV9 to TRBJ1-5; TRBD1 is a possible D gene (5 bases). The germline V gene has CDR1 SGDLS and CDR2 YYNGEE. This CDR3 is built from 15 residues. The ends were cut back, 4 bases at V and 2 bases at J, with 13 bases in the middle. In nucleotides, the CDR3 is TGTGCCAGCAGCCCCGGGGGGGGAGGCAATCAGCCCCAGCATTTT. This encodes CASSPGGGGNQPQHF. Looking up the rest from reference TRBV9 and TRBJ1-5 gives the full variable domain: DSGVTQTPKHLITATGQRVTLRCSPRSGDLSVYWYQQSLDQGLQFLIQYYNGEERAKGNILERFSAQQFPDLHSELNLSSLELGDSALYFCASSPGGGGNQPQHFGDGTRLSIL.

The J gene is TRBJ2-7, the V gene TRBV11-3; D is ambiguous. The V and J ends lost 1 base and 0 bases respectively, with 4 bases between them. The CDR3 has 13 amino acids. CDR1 and CDR2 (germline): SGHNT, YENEEA. DNA of the CDR3: TGTGCCAGCAGCTTAGCGGGCTCCTACGAGCAGTACTTC. Translation: CASSLAGSYEQYF.

The chain combines TRBV4-3 with TRBJ1-1; maybe TRBD1 (5 bases). Trimming took off 3 bases at V and 0 bases at J, with 17 bases between the two ends. CDR3 length: 17 amino acids. Looked up from germline, CDR1 is LGHNA and CDR2 is YSLEER. The CDR3 is CASSQHRGRSVNTEAFF. The CDR3, as DNA: TGCGCCAGCAGCCAGCATCGGGGCAGGTCGGTGAACACTGAAGCTTTCTTT.

The CDR3 spells CASSLKGQGITGELFF. The CDR3 DNA reads TGTGCCAGCAGCTTGAAGGGACAGGGAATCACCGGGGAGCTGTTTTTT. This rearrangement joins TRBV5-4 to TRBJ2-2, with 9 bases matching TRBD1. Germline-derived CDR1 and CDR2 are SGHNT and YYREEE (reference sequence). Unmatched junction bases numbered 5, after V lost 1 base and J lost 4 bases. The CDR3 has 16 amino acids.

The V and J genes are TRBV6-5 and TRBJ1-1; D gene ambiguous. CDR1 is MNHEY and CDR2 is SVGAGI in the germline V gene. The V and J ends lost 10 bases and 1 base respectively, with 16 bases between them. This CDR3 has 14 residues. CDR3 coding DNA: TGTGCCACCTCGCGCGGGGAGGCGAACACTGAAGCTTTCTTT. This encodes CATSRGEANTEAFF.

This clone came up once. The chain recombines TRBV6-5 with TRBJ2-7; D might be TRBD1 (5 bases). In germline, CDR1 is MNHEY, CDR2 SVGAGI. V was trimmed by 7 bases and J by 7 bases, leaving 20 bases between them. This CDR3 is built from 14 residues. CDR3 DNA: TGTGCCAGCACCCCGGACACGACCAATAAGGAGCAGTACTTC. This codes for CASTPDTTNKEQYF.

The table lists this clone with a count of one. V gene TRBV10-2 combines with J gene TRBJ1-1, with D possibly being TRBD1 (6 bases). This CDR3 region has 13 residues. Trimming took off 5 bases at V and 3 bases at J, with 10 bases between the two ends. Germline V CDR1 and CDR2: WSHSY, SAAADI. CDR3 protein: CASSMDSDTEAFF. CDR3 DNA: TGCGCCAGCAGTATGGACAGTGACACTGAAGCTTTCTTT.

The chain combines TRBV6-5 with TRBJ2-7; 9 positions agree with TRBD1. Germline V lookup: CDR1 MNHEY, CDR2 SVGAGI. V lost 6 bases and J lost 2; bases outside the gene matches: 8. CDR3 length: 15 amino acids. DNA for the CDR3: TGTGCCAGCAGAAACCGCGGGACAGGGACCTACGAGCAGTACTTC. Translation gives CASRNRGTGTYEQYF.

In this sample, this clone turned up once. The V call is TRBV5-1, the J call TRBJ1-2; the match to TRBD1 covers 10 bases. This CDR3 is built from 14 residues. Germline V lookup: CDR1 SGHRS, CDR2 YFSETQ. V was clipped by 5 bases and J by 4 bases; unmatched bases: 5. CDR3 DNA sequence: TGCGCCAGCAGGCGGGACAGGGGTCCCTATGGCTACACCTTC. Its translation is CASRRDRGPYGYTF.

The rearrangement joins TRBV29-1 to TRBJ1-5, with D tentatively TRBD1 (5 bases). The CDR3 runs to 13 residues. Per the germline V gene, CDR1 is SQVTM and CDR2 is ANQGSEA. The V end was cut by 7 bases, the J end by 5 bases, with 15 bases between. The CDR3 DNA reads TGCAGCGGCGGAGGGACTCCCGATCAGCCCCAGCATTTT. Translation gives CSGGGTPDQPQHF.

The chain employs TRBV6-5 and TRBJ1-2; D not resolved. The V and J ends lost 6 bases and 3 bases respectively, with 11 bases between them. From germline, CDR1 is MNHEY and CDR2 SVGAGI. This CDR3 contains 13 residues. The CDR3 DNA sequence: TGTGCCAGCAGCTTGGGTGTTTACTATGGCTACACCTTC. This sequence encodes CASSLGVYYGYTF.

The gene calls are TRBV7-9 and TRBJ1-1; D gene ambiguous. Germline values: CDR1 SEHNR, CDR2 FQNEAQ (reference sequence). The CDR3 totals 12 residues. V dropped 2 bases and J dropped 6 bases, with 7 bases sitting between them. As DNA, the CDR3 is TGTGCCAGCAGCTTAATGGCGTCTGAAGCTTTCTTT. Residues: CASSLMASEAFF.

This clone has a handful of counts. This rearrangement joins TRBV4-3 to TRBJ1-6; TRBD1 is a possible D gene (5 bases). V was shortened by 4 bases and J by 1 base, with 11 bases between the two germline ends. Looked up from germline, CDR1 is LGHNA and CDR2 is YSLEER. The CDR3 is 16 residues long. CDR3 protein: CASSPDWGSYNSPLHF. The CDR3 bases are TGCGCCAGCAGCCCCGATTGGGGGTCCTATAATTCACCCCTCCACTTT.

This chain joins TRBV4-2 and TRBJ1-1; D not resolved. Germline CDR1 reads LGHNA; CDR2 reads YNFKEQ. The V and J ends lost 1 base and 5 bases respectively, with 14 bases between them. This CDR3 region has 15 residues. The CDR3 here is CASSQGGNKATEAFF. The CDR3 nucleotides are TGTGCCAGCAGCCAAGGAGGGAACAAGGCGACTGAAGCTTTCTTT.